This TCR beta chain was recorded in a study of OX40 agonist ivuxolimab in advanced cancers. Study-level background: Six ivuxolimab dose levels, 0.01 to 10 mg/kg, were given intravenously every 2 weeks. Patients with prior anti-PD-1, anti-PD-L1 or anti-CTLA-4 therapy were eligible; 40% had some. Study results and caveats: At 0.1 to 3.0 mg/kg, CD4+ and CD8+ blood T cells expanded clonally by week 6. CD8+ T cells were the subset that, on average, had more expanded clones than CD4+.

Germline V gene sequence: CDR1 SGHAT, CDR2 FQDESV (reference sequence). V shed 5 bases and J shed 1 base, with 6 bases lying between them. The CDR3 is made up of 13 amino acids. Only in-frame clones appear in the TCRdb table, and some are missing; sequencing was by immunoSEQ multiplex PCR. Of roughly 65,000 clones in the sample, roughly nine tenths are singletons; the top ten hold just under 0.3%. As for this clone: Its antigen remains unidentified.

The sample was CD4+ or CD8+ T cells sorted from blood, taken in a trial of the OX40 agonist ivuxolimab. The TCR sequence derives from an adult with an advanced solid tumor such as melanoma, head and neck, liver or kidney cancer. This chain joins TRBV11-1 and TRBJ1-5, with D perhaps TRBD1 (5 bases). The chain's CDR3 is CASSRDSNQPQHF. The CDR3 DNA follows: TGTGCCAGCAGCCGGGACAGCAATCAGCCCCAGCATTTT. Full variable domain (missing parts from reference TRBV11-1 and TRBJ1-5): EAEVAQSPRYKITEKSQAVAFWCDPISGHATLYWYRQILGQGPELLVQFQDESVVDDSQLPKDRFSAERLKGVDSTLKIQPAELGDSAMYLCASSRDSNQPQHFGDGTRLSIL.